This T cell receptor beta chain stems from a study of shared clonotypes between healthy human individuals. Background on the study: Aged between 18 and 49, the donors were a couple of women and three men. Findings and caveats of the study: With several donors compared, 5% to 5.5% of naive CD4 clonotypes were shared.

Sequencing was performed with immunoSEQ multiplex PCR; in TCRdb, only in-frame clones are kept and a portion is missing. The table records roughly 810,000 clones, approximately 97% of them present only once. Trimming pared 3 bases from V and 0 bases from J, leaving 5 bases between. The length of the CDR3 is 14 residues. Germline V lookup: CDR1 SNHLY, CDR2 FYNNEI. As defined, naive CD8 cells were CD45RO-negative and positively selected for CCR7, with terminally differentiated effector memory CD45RA+ cells excluded. This clone showed up just a few times. The antigen is undetermined. Material: naive CD8+ T cells sorted from blood. This receptor was identified in a man aged 30 to 45 in good health. The chain recombines TRBV2 with TRBJ2-2; unclear D gene. This CDR3 reads CASSDVANTGELFF. The CDR3 DNA reads TGTGCCAGCAGTGACGTCGCGAACACCGGGGAGCTGTTTTTT.